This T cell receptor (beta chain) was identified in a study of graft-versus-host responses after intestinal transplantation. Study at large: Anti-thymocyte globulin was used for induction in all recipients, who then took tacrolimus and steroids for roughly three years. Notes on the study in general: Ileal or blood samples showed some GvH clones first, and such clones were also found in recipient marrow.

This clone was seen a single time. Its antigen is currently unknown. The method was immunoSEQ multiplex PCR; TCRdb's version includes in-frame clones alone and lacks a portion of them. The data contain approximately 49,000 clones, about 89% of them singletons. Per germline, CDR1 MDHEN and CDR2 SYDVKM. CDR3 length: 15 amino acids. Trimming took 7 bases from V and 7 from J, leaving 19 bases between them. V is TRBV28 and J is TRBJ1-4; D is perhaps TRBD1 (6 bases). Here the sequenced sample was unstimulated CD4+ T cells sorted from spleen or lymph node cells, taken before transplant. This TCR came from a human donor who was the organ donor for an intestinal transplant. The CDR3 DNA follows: TGTGCCAGCACCCAAGGGGGGGCGGCAATTGAAAAACTGTTTTTT. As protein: CASTQGGAAIEKLFF.